A single T cell receptor (beta chain) is shown here with its context. Its antigen is unidentified. This sample is part of a study of CD8 T cells in ankylosing spondylitis. General observations from the study: Disease-linked clones had a CD8+ phenotype and relatively low frequency in peripheral blood.

Germline-derived CDR1 and CDR2 are DFQATT and SNEGSKA (reference sequence). CDR3 length: 13 amino acids. V was pared by 0 bases and J by 5 bases, with 10 bases between. From the 5' RACE reads, TCRdb called clonotypes with MiXCR, one entry per CDR3 protein. The sample has about 270,000 distinct CDR3 sequences, more than 25% seen once. The source material was blood, either unsorted or a sorted T cell fraction (not recorded which). The sequence derives from a male donor with ankylosing spondylitis or in good health (not recorded which). The chain has TRBV20-1 and TRBJ1-2, with D possibly matching TRBD1 (6 bases). CDR3 region: CSAREDSVYGYTF. CDR3 nucleotides: TGCAGTGCTAGAGAGGACAGCGTATATGGCTACACCTTC.